This T cell receptor (beta chain) appears in the sequencing data of a study of T cell changes during pregnancy in multiple sclerosis. This clone appeared once. Some clones are missing from TCRdb's copy, which holds only in-frame ones; the method was immunoSEQ multiplex PCR. This table holds tens of thousands of clones, almost 95% found once. The CDR3 totals 15 residues. V lost 4 bases and J lost 6, with 19 bases in between. The receptor was isolated from a female donor with multiple sclerosis, enrolled in a pregnancy study. V and J are TRBV23-1 and TRBJ2-7, with TRBD1 as a possible D gene (6 bases). TRBV23-1 is marked as an open reading frame, function uncertain. Here the sequenced sample was CD4+ T cells from peripheral blood mononuclear cells, taken before pregnancy. The CDR3 DNA sequence: TGCGCCAGCAGTCCCCGGACAGTATGCACCTCCGAGCAGTACTTC. As protein: CASSPRTVCTSEQYF.